This entry features one T cell receptor beta chain sequence. Clones were sequenced by immunoSEQ multiplex PCR, and TCRdb holds only the in-frame ones, with some missing. This sample has approximately 300,000 clones; just over 85% occur once, and the top ten carry over 9.5%. Each participant's cohort was designated according to participant-reported clinical history. These data come from a study of blood T cell repertoires in COVID-19. Across the whole study: In each case, the material was cDNA or gDNA derived from T cells, B-cell-depleted T cells, or PBMCs.

The CDR3 sequence is 15 residues long. V dropped 5 bases and J dropped 3; count of bases not matched to a gene: 7. CDR1 SGHKS and CDR2 YYEKEE come from the germline V gene (reference sequence). V gene TRBV5-5 combines with J gene TRBJ2-1, with 8 bases lining up with TRBD2. The sequence derives from a woman younger than 35 who had recovered from COVID-19. The sample was PBMCs or T cells enriched from blood (not recorded which). The CDR3 region has the DNA TGTGCCAGCAGAAAAAGCGGGAGTCTCTACAATGAGCAGTTCTTC. Translated: CASRKSGSLYNEQFF.